The next 8 T cell receptor beta chains were all read from a single sample in a study of read filtering for tumor transcriptome and immune sequencing. From approximately 430 ng of RNA, a library with molecular barcoded alpha/delta and beta/gamma adaptors was made. TCRdb re-analysed the reads in MiXCR, keeping a single row per CDR3 protein. The sample consists of about 2,500 distinct CDR3 sequences, 60% to 70% of them appearing once. Specimen: a population of CD138-negative cells sorted from bone marrow. The receptor set was obtained from a donor at least 40 years old with multiple myeloma. This table probably holds off-target reads from a library built for another chain.

The genes are TRBV5-1 and TRBJ2-7; D may be TRBD1 (6 bases). The V end lost 0 bases, the J end lost 0 bases, and 10 bases lay between the germline ends. Germline CDR1 is SGHRS and CDR2 is YFSETQ. This CDR3 has 15 amino acids. In DNA form, the CDR3 reads TGCGCCAGCAGCTTGGAAGTAGGGGGCTCCTACGAGCAGTACTTC. Amino acid sequence: CASSLEVGGSYEQYF.

The rearrangement links TRBV9 to TRBJ2-1, with D uncertain. V lost 3 bases, J lost 7 bases, and 5 bases lay in between. The germline V gene encodes CDR1 SGDLS and CDR2 YYNGEE. This CDR3 comprises 11 residues. CDR3 nucleotides: TGTGCCAGCAGCGGGGATAATGAGCAGTTCTTC. Translation gives CASSGDNEQFF.

V and J are TRBV29-1 and TRBJ2-3, with unresolved D. Between the trimmed V and J ends, which lost 3 bases and 0 bases, there was a span of 4 bases. The CDR3 runs to 12 residues. Germline loops: CDR1 SQVTM, CDR2 ANQGSEA. CDR3 sequence (DNA): TGCAGCGTTGATCTGAGCACAGATACGCAGTATTTT. Encoded protein: CSVDLSTDTQYF.

By sample share, this clonotype is large. The rearrangement uses TRBV5-8 and TRBJ1-5, with D unclear. Trimming left V 2 bases short and J 5 bases short, with 2 bases between. The CDR3 loop spans 11 amino acids. Germline V CDR1 and CDR2: SGHTS, YDEGEE. CDR3 DNA: TGTGCCAGCAGCTTTTATCAGCCCCAGCATTTT. Its translation: CASSFYQPQHF.

This chain uses TRBV7-9 with TRBJ2-7, with 7 bases identical to TRBD2. After removal of 2 bases from V and 2 bases from J, the junction contained 12 bases not matched to a gene. The CDR3 is 17 residues long. Germline CDR1 reads SEHNR; CDR2 reads FQNEAQ (reference sequence). The CDR3 loop is CASSLSGRAGGTYEQYF. The DNA of the CDR3 is TGTGCCAGCAGCTTAAGCGGTCGGGCCGGGGGGACCTACGAGCAGTACTTC.

The chain employs TRBV7-2 and TRBJ2-1, with 12 bases identical to TRBD2. Germline CDR1 reads SGHTA; CDR2 reads FQGNSA. This CDR3 is built from 17 residues. The trim removed 5 bases at V and 6 bases at J, leaving 11 bases unmatched. DNA for the CDR3: TGTGCCAGCAGCCCCTCGACTAGCGGGGGCCTGGGCAATGAGCAGTTCTTC. It codes for CASSPSTSGGLGNEQFF.

This rearrangement joins TRBV20-1 to TRBJ2-1; 8 bases map to TRBD1. Germline values: CDR1 DFQATT, CDR2 SNEGSKA (reference sequence). V lost 5 bases and J lost 4; bases outside the gene matches: 7. CDR3 length: 14 amino acids. In DNA, the CDR3 is TGCAGTGCTCTGTCCCAGGGGGCTTACAATGAGCAGTTCTTC. Its translation: CSALSQGAYNEQFF.

This clonotype appeared a few times. J is TRBJ1-5 and V is TRBV19; 7 bases are a match to TRBD1. CDR3 length equals 14 residues. The germline V gene has CDR1 LNHDA and CDR2 SQIVND (reference sequence). V dropped 7 bases and J dropped 6; count of bases not matched to a gene: 9. The CDR3 coding sequence is TGTGCCAGTACCCCAGGGGGGAGTGGTCAGCCCCAGCATTTT. The encoded protein is CASTPGGSGQPQHF.